This entry lists 3 T cell receptor beta chains sequenced from one sample in a study of blood T cell repertoires in COVID-19. This table comes from immunoSEQ multiplex PCR, and its TCRdb copy is limited to in-frame clones, with some not included. The sample records 300,000 or so clones, around nine tenths being singletons. The sequencing sample was made of PBMCs or T cells enriched from blood (not recorded which). Receptors originate from a woman in her twenties or thirties who had recovered from COVID-19.

The chain carries TRBV9 and TRBJ2-2; 14 bases are shared with TRBD2. Trimming removed 5 bases from V and 0 bases from J; junction bases left unmatched: 15. Per germline, CDR1 SGDLS and CDR2 YYNGEE. The CDR3 runs to 21 residues. The CDR3 DNA sequence: TGTGCCAGCAGTAGCTCCATAGGGGGACTAGCGGGAGTGTCGAACACCGGGGAGCTGTTTTTT. It specifies CASSSSIGGLAGVSNTGELFF.

The rearrangement uses TRBV5-1 and TRBJ2-2; perhaps TRBD1 as D (6 bases). The CDR3 sequence is 14 residues long. Germline assignment: CDR1 SGHRS and CDR2 YFSETQ. Trimming took off 3 bases at V and 4 bases at J, with 10 bases between the two ends. CDR3 residues: CASSSDRVTGELFF. The DNA of the CDR3 is TGCGCCAGCAGCTCGGACAGAGTCACCGGGGAGCTGTTTTTT.

The rearrangement uses TRBV28 and TRBJ1-1, with D perhaps TRBD1 (6 bases). Deletions cut 1 base from V and 3 bases from J, with 9 bases between. Germline CDR1 is MDHEN and CDR2 is SYDVKM. This CDR3 region has 14 residues. CDR3 nucleotide sequence: TGTGCCAGCAGTTTATCAGGGGTGGACACTGAAGCTTTCTTT. It translates to CASSLSGVDTEAFF.